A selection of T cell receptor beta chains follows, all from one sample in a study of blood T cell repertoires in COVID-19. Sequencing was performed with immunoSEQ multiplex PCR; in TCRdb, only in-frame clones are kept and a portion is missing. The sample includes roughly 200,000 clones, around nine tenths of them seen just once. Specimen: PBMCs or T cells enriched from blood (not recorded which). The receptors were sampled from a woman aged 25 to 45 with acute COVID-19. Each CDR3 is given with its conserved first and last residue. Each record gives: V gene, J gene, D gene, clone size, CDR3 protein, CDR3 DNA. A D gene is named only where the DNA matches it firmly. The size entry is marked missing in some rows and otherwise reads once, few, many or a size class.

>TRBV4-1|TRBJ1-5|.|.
CASSQFLQVDQPQHF
TGCGCCAGCAGCCAATTTTTACAGGTGGATCAGCCCCAGCATTTT
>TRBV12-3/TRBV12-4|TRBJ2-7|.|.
CASSLRGYEQYF
TGTGCCAGCAGTTTACGGGGCTACGAGCAGTACTTC
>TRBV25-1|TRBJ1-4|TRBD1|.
CASSEYLGQGKLFF
TGTGCCAGCAGTGAATATCTAGGACAGGGAAAACTGTTTTTT
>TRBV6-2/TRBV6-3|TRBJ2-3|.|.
CASSYMTNTDTQYF
TGTGCCAGCAGTTACATGACTAACACAGATACGCAGTATTTT
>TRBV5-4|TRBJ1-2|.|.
CASSPDSSLWGYTF
TGTGCCAGCAGCCCGGACTCCAGCTTGTGGGGCTACACCTTC
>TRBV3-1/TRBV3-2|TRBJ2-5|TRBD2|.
CASSRSLGGGAQETQYF
TGTGCCAGCAGCCGTTCGTTGGGCGGGGGGGCTCAGGAGACCCAGTACTTC
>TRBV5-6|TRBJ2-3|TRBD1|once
CASLRQGWGTDTQYF
TGTGCCAGCCTTAGACAGGGGTGGGGCACAGATACGCAGTATTTT
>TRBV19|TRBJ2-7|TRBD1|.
CASSFRTGQQYF
TGTGCCAGTAGTTTCCGGACAGGACAGCAGTACTTC
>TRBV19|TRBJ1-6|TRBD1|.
CASSGTGGHNSPLHF
TGTGCCAGTAGTGGGACAGGGGGTCACAATTCACCCCTCCACTTT
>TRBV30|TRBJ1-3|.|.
CAWSVRGGNTIYF
TGTGCCTGGAGTGTACGGGGGGGAAACACCATATATTTT
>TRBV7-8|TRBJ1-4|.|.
CASRPPWAGNEKLFF
TGTGCCAGCAGGCCCCCGTGGGCGGGCAATGAAAAACTGTTTTTT
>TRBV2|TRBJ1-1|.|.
CASSSQGVNTEAFF
TGTGCCAGCAGTTCACAGGGTGTGAACACTGAAGCTTTCTTT
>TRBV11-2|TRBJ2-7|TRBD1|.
CASNALTGNEQYF
TGTGCCAGCAACGCTCTGACAGGGAACGAGCAGTACTTC
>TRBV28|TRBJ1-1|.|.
CASTDRLRNTEAFF
TGTGCCAGCACCGATAGACTGAGGAACACTGAAGCTTTCTTT
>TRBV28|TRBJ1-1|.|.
CASSLNRYPVLGDPNTEAFF
TGTGCCAGCAGTTTAAACAGGTACCCCGTCTTGGGTGATCCGAACACTGAAGCTTTCTTT